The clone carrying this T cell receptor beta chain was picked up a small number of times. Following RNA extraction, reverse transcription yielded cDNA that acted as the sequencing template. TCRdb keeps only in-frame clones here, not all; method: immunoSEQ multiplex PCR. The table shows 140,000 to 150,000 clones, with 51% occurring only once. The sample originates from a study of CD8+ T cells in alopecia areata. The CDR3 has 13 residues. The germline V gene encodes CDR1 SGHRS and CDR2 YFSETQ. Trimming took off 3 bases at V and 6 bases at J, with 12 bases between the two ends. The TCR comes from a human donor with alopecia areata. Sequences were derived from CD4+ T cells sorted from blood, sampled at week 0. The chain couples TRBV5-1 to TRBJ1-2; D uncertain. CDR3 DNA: TGCGCCAGCAGCTCGGTGGCAAGGGATGGCTACACCTTC. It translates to CASSSVARDGYTF.